Presented here are 9 T cell receptor beta chains from one specimen sequenced in a study of CD4 T cells in relation to SARS-CoV-2 and coronaviruses. Repertoires were generated with immunoSEQ multiplex PCR, while TCRdb's copy carries only in-frame clones and drops some. There are some 11,000 clones in the sample; around 87% occur only once, and about 2.2% lies in the top ten. What was sequenced was naive CD4+ T cells from PBMCs. Subset here: naive CD4+ T cells isolated by negative enrichment. These receptors all come from an adult with COVID-19.

The gene calls are TRBV5-1 and TRBJ2-7; 10 nucleotides match TRBD2. Germline V gene sequence: CDR1 SGHRS, CDR2 YFSETQ. V gave up 4 bases and J gave up 6 bases; unmatched junction bases: 7. The CDR3 covers 14 residues. CDR3 sequence: CASSAGLAYGEQYF. The CDR3 DNA reads as TGCGCCAGCAGCGCGGGACTAGCGTACGGCGAGCAGTACTTC.

J is TRBJ2-1 and V is TRBV14, with 12 bases aligning to TRBD2. CDR1 is SGHDN, CDR2 FVKESK, per germline. With V trimmed by 3 bases and J by 10 bases, 7 bases remained unmatched. This CDR3 is 15 amino acids long. The CDR3 nucleotides read TGTGCCAGCAGCCAGTGGCTAGCGGGGGGGAGCGAGCAGTTCTTC. It codes for CASSQWLAGGSEQFF.

This clone showed up just once. The chain combines TRBV5-5 with TRBJ2-7, with D maybe TRBD1 (5 bases). Germline V CDR1 and CDR2: SGHKS, YYEKEE (reference sequence). CDR3 length equals 14 residues. Trimming removed 2 bases at V and 0 bases at J, with 9 bases between. The CDR3 DNA is TGTGCCAGCAGCTTCCCAGGGCCCTCCTACGAGCAGTACTTC. This encodes CASSFPGPSYEQYF.

The V call is TRBV5-8, the J call TRBJ2-1; no reliable D call. This CDR3 spans 14 amino acids. From germline, CDR1 is SGHTS and CDR2 YDEGEE. Between the trimmed V and J ends, which lost 6 bases and 3 bases, there was a span of 13 bases. The DNA for the CDR3 is TGTGCCAGCACGAAAGTTGATAGCTACAATGAGCAGTTCTTC. It codes for CASTKVDSYNEQFF.

The CDR3, as DNA: TGTGCCAGCTCACCATCAGGTTTCGACAGGGAGACCCAGTACTTC. The encoded protein is CASSPSGFDRETQYF. The gene calls are TRBV18 and TRBJ2-5; perhaps TRBD1 as D (6 bases). Germline CDR1 and CDR2: KGHSH and LQKENI. This CDR3 region has 15 residues. V was shortened by 2 bases and J by 5 bases, with 15 bases between the two germline ends.

The count of this clone is one. The chain combines TRBV6-6 with TRBJ1-1, with D maybe TRBD1 (5 bases). V lost 5 bases and J lost 0, with 22 bases in between. There are 18 residues in the CDR3. CDR1 and CDR2 (germline): MNHNY, SVGAGI (reference sequence). The CDR3 here is CASSPFPSGIGVNTEAFF. CDR3 coding DNA: TGTGCCAGCAGTCCTTTTCCTTCAGGGATTGGGGTGAACACTGAAGCTTTCTTT.

J is TRBJ2-5 and V is TRBV19, with D unresolved. V lost 1 base and J lost 8, with 8 bases in between. Germline CDR1 reads LNHDA; CDR2 reads SQIVND (reference sequence). The CDR3 contains 12 residues. As DNA, the CDR3 is TGTGCCAGTAGTATAGTCATGGGAACCCAGTACTTC. Translated: CASSIVMGTQYF.

This chain's CDR3 is CASSLDGRGNEKLFF. The CDR3 region has the DNA TGTGCCAGCAGCTTGGATGGCAGGGGAAATGAAAAACTGTTTTTT. The V gene is TRBV5-8, the J gene TRBJ1-4; TRBD1 might be the D (6 bases). The CDR3 sequence is 15 residues long. The germline gives CDR1 SGHTS, CDR2 YDEGEE. Trimming took 0 bases from V and 5 from J, leaving 11 bases between them.

V usage is TRBV5-6 and J usage is TRBJ2-3; TRBD2 matches 8 bases. The germline V gene encodes CDR1 SGHDT and CDR2 YYEEEE. The CDR3 sequence is 17 residues long. The V gene end was trimmed by 2 bases and the J gene end by 0 bases; junction bases not matched to a gene: 8. DNA for the CDR3: TGTGCCAGCAGCTTAATACTAGGCGGGGGGAGCACAGATACGCAGTATTTT. Translating it yields CASSLILGGGSTDTQYF.